This record looks at one T cell receptor (beta chain) sequence and its context. The trim removed 4 bases at V and 0 bases at J, leaving 5 bases unmatched. The V gene's germline CDR1 is SGDLS and CDR2 YYNGEE. The CDR3 is made up of 16 amino acids. The data derive from a study of identical twins. TCRdb reprocessed the 5' RACE reads with MiXCR, giving one entry per CDR3 protein. The repertoire holds roughly 720,000 distinct CDR3 sequences, approximately 18% seen once, with about 12% in the top ten. The same sample was also used in a study of T cells expressing NK-cell markers. In that study: It was from sorted CD3+CD56+NKG2C+, CD3+CD56+NKG2C- and CD3+CD56-NKG2C+ T cells that TCR beta repertoires came. Sequenced donors, eight in total, included seven who were HCMV-seropositive and one who was seronegative.

The TCR was taken from a young woman in good health. The chain combines TRBV9 with TRBJ1-1; 11 bases are shared with TRBD1. Sequencing was done on a sample of PBMCs. The CDR3 DNA is TGTGCCAGCAGCCTCGGGACAGGGGGGATGAACACTGAAGCTTTCTTT. Amino acid sequence: CASSLGTGGMNTEAFF.